A single sample gave rise to the 19 T cell receptor beta chains below, sequenced in a study of blood T cell repertoires in COVID-19. Profiling relied on immunoSEQ multiplex PCR, and the TCRdb table lists in-frame clones only, not all of them. The sample has some 80,000 clones, about 89% seen once. Source material: peripheral blood. Receptors originate from a man aged 50 to 59 with COVID-19, enrolled during active disease.

In its sample, this clone ranks as medium-sized. The rearrangement joins TRBV4-1 to TRBJ2-3; 8 bases are a match to TRBD2. The germline V gene encodes CDR1 MGHRA and CDR2 YSYEKL. V dropped 0 bases and J dropped 2; count of bases not matched to a gene: 10. CDR3 length equals 18 residues. This CDR3 is CASSQDPHPGGYTDTQYF. Written as DNA, the CDR3 is TGCGCCAGCAGCCAAGATCCCCACCCGGGAGGGTACACAGATACGCAGTATTTT.

The chain employs TRBV7-2 and TRBJ1-5; tentatively, D is TRBD1 (5 bases). The CDR3 length is 15 residues. Germline V gene sequence: CDR1 SGHTA, CDR2 FQGNSA. Trimming stripped 5 bases from V and 3 bases from J, with 14 bases between. For the CDR3, the DNA is TGTGCCAGCAGCCCCCCCAGGACATTCAATCAGCCCCAGCATTTT. Amino acids: CASSPPRTFNQPQHF.

This clone was seen only once. This chain joins TRBV6-5 and TRBJ1-1; the D gene is possibly TRBD1 (5 bases). Germline lookup yields CDR1 MNHEY and CDR2 SVGAGI. This CDR3 has 14 residues. V was shortened by 7 bases and J by 5 bases, with 17 bases between the two germline ends. The CDR3 sequence is CASTQAAGWTEAFF. The CDR3 DNA follows: TGTGCCAGCACCCAAGCTGCAGGGTGGACTGAAGCTTTCTTT.

The chain is built from TRBV19 and TRBJ2-2; D is perhaps TRBD2 (6 bases). Germline assignment: CDR1 LNHDA and CDR2 SQIVND (reference sequence). The V and J ends lost 4 bases and 8 bases respectively, with 11 bases between them. The CDR3 loop spans 13 amino acids. In nucleotides, the CDR3 is TGTGCCAGTAGTACGGGACTTGGTGGGGAGCTGTTTTTT. Its protein product is CASSTGLGGELFF.

V usage is TRBV6-6 and J usage is TRBJ2-1, with 9 bases fitting TRBD1. Germline loops: CDR1 MNHNY, CDR2 SVGAGI (reference sequence). The CDR3 spans 15 residues. Trimming took 5 bases from V and 3 from J; bases not matched to a gene: 5. CDR3 sequence reads: CASSPGTGNYNEQFF. The CDR3 region has the DNA TGTGCCAGCAGTCCCGGGACAGGGAACTACAATGAGCAGTTCTTC.

The sample holds one count of this clone. The chain links TRBV21-1 to TRBJ1-1; the D call in the table, TRBD1, was not verified against the DNA. TRBV21-1 is flagged as a pseudogene. The CDR3 has 19 amino acids. CDR3 DNA: TGTGCCAGCAGCAAAGATGGGGGTACCGGGACAGGGGGCGACACTGAAGCTTTCTTT. Its translation is CASSKDGGTGTGGDTEAFF.

The chain employs TRBV5-5 and TRBJ2-3; 8 bases fit TRBD1. V dropped 4 bases and J dropped 7; count of bases not matched to a gene: 17. The CDR3 totals 17 residues. Germline V gene sequence: CDR1 SGHKS, CDR2 YYEKEE (reference sequence). The CDR3 is CASSLPAGTGPLHTQYF. DNA of the CDR3: TGTGCCAGCAGCCTCCCTGCCGGGACAGGTCCCCTACATACGCAGTATTTT.

This sequence joins TRBV5-5 and TRBJ1-4; 8 bases are a match to TRBD1. This CDR3 spans 15 amino acids. CDR1 is SGHKS and CDR2 is YYEKEE in the germline V gene (reference sequence). J was trimmed by 8 bases and V by 1 base; bases with no gene match: 7. The CDR3 region has the DNA TGTGCCAGCAGCTTGACAGGGGGGCGAGGGGAAAAACTGTTTTTT. It is translated as CASSLTGGRGEKLFF.

The chain recombines TRBV30 with TRBJ1-2, with D possibly being TRBD1 (5 bases). The germline V gene encodes CDR1 GTSNPN and CDR2 SVGIG (reference sequence). This CDR3 is 12 amino acids long. V lost 7 bases, J lost 2 bases, and 11 bases lay in between. The CDR3 here is CAYRRGNYGYTF. CDR3 sequence (DNA): TGTGCCTACAGGCGGGGAAACTATGGCTACACCTTC. Variable domain in full (rest from reference TRBV30 and TRBJ1-2): SQTIHQWPATLVQPVGSPLSLECTVEGTSNPNLYWYRQAAGRGLQLLFYSVGIGQISSEVPQNLSASRPQDRQFILSSKKLLLSDSGFYLCAYRRGNYGYTFGSGTRLTVV.

This chain connects TRBV19 to TRBJ1-2, with 7 positions matching TRBD1. Germline lookup yields CDR1 LNHDA and CDR2 SQIVND (reference sequence). The V and J ends lost 9 bases and 5 bases, in that order; junction bases with no gene match: 15. The CDR3 runs to 15 residues. The CDR3 here is CASLDRTERLYGYTF. The CDR3 DNA sequence: TGTGCCAGCCTGGACAGGACCGAGAGACTGTATGGCTACACCTTC.

A single count supports this clone. The chain links TRBV19 to TRBJ1-5; D is unclear. Trimming stripped 6 bases from V and 2 bases from J, with 20 bases between. Per germline, CDR1 LNHDA and CDR2 SQIVND (reference sequence). This CDR3 is 17 amino acids long. The CDR3: CASRPGRISGGNQPQHF. CDR3 coding DNA: TGTGCCAGTAGACCCGGGAGAATAAGTGGTGGCAATCAGCCCCAGCATTTT.

This chain joins TRBV5-5 and TRBJ2-4, with D possibly being TRBD2 (6 bases). The V end was cut by 0 bases, the J end by 4 bases, with 8 bases between. Per the germline V gene, CDR1 is SGHKS and CDR2 is YYEKEE (reference sequence). The length of the CDR3 is 14 residues. In DNA, the CDR3 is TGTGCCAGCAGCTTGGTGGGGGGTAAAAACATTCAGTACTTC. Translated, it gives CASSLVGGKNIQYF.

The V and J genes are TRBV18 and TRBJ1-3; a possible D gene is TRBD1 (6 bases). This CDR3 is built from 19 residues. Germline V gene sequence: CDR1 KGHSH, CDR2 LQKENI. Trimming took 0 bases from V and 0 from J, leaving 18 bases between them. For the CDR3, the DNA is TGTGCCAGCTCACCACCGCCGGGACAAGGGCTTAGCTCTGGAAACACCATATATTTT. Translating gives CASSPPPGQGLSSGNTIYF.

The chain employs TRBV23-1 and TRBJ2-7; a weak D match, TRBD2 (5 bases). TRBV23-1 is an ORF; its function is uncertain. Trimming left V 8 bases short and J 3 bases short, with 14 bases between. CDR3 size: 13 residues. The CDR3 DNA reads as TGCGCCAGCTATAACAAGCGGTACTACGAGCAGTACGTC. As protein: CASYNKRYYEQYV.

The chain is built from TRBV4-3 and TRBJ1-1; no reliable D call. This CDR3 contains 18 residues. Germline V gene lookup returns CDR1 LGHNA and CDR2 YSLEER. Trimming took off 1 base at V and 5 bases at J, with 23 bases between the two ends. The CDR3 sequence: CASSQGRHKNRGGTEAFF. The DNA for the CDR3 is TGCGCCAGCAGCCAAGGACGGCATAAAAATCGGGGAGGAACTGAAGCTTTCTTT.

CDR3 nucleotides: TGTGCCAGCAGTTCCGGACAGAATGAGCAGTTCTTC. This sequence encodes CASSSGQNEQFF. The chain couples TRBV28 to TRBJ2-1, with D possibly TRBD1 on 6 matching bases. The V end was cut by 4 bases, the J end by 7 bases, with 8 bases between. The germline CDR1 and CDR2 sequences are MDHEN and SYDVKM. The CDR3 has 12 residues.

This chain joins TRBV4-3 and TRBJ1-1; D gene ambiguous. Trimming left V 4 bases short and J 3 bases short, with 9 bases between. The CDR3 length is 13 residues. The germline gives CDR1 LGHNA, CDR2 YSLEER. Here the CDR3 DNA reads TGCGCCAGCAGCCGGACTGGGGACACTGAAGCTTTCTTT. This gives the protein CASSRTGDTEAFF.

The genes are TRBV4-1 and TRBJ1-3; D uncertain. The germline V gene encodes CDR1 MGHRA and CDR2 YSYEKL. V was cut by 4 bases and J by 0 bases, with 16 bases left in between. The length of the CDR3 is 17 residues. CDR3 in DNA: TGCGCCAGCAGCCCAAGTGATAGAGGCTCCTCTGGAAACACCATATATTTT. This encodes CASSPSDRGSSGNTIYF.

The chain employs TRBV6-9 and TRBJ2-7, with TRBD2 matching over 10 bases. The V gene's germline CDR1 is MNHGY and CDR2 SVAAGI. The junction had 4 bases not matched to a gene; V was cut back by 0 bases and J by 5 bases. The CDR3 is 15 amino acids. The CDR3 sequence is CASSYSASGSDEQYF. DNA for the CDR3: TGTGCCAGCAGTTATTCGGCTAGCGGGAGTGACGAGCAGTACTTC.